The rows below give T cell receptor beta chains drawn from one sample of a study of regulatory T cells in long-lasting Graves disease. Each CDR3 protein gets one entry after TCRdb re-called the multiplex PCR reads with MiXCR. Of around 400,000 distinct CDR3 sequences listed, about 15% are singletons. The same sample was also studied in work on T cells in Graves' hyperthyroidism and ophthalmopathy.

Sequencing used peripheral blood mononuclear cells (PBMCs), obtained at new diagnosis, from a patient treated with antithyroid drugs. The source of these receptors is a woman aged 40 to 50 with Graves disease. The conserved cysteine and the conserved F or W are not part of the CDR3 here. The D gene is left open where the match is weak.

V gene: TRBV10-3; D gene: NA; J gene: TRBJ1-6; CDR3 protein: AINPGGGIHSPLH
V gene: TRBV11-1; D gene: NA; J gene: TRBJ2-3; CDR3 protein: ASSLAVSTDTQY
V gene: TRBV7-2; D gene: NA; J gene: TRBJ2-5; CDR3 protein: ASSWGQGETQY
V gene: TRBV19; D gene: TRBD2; J gene: TRBJ2-1; CDR3 protein: ASSIVSSGSYEQF
V gene: TRBV6-2/TRBV6-3; D gene: NA; J gene: TRBJ2-5; CDR3 protein: ASSYSEYLGETQY
V gene: TRBV5-1; D gene: TRBD1; J gene: TRBJ2-2; CDR3 protein: ASSLRTGTGELF
V gene: TRBV5-6; D gene: NA; J gene: TRBJ2-3; CDR3 protein: ASARFTGTLDTDTQY
V gene: TRBV6-1; D gene: NA; J gene: TRBJ2-1; CDR3 protein: ASSGTRPNEQF
V gene: TRBV10-2; D gene: NA; J gene: TRBJ2-1; CDR3 protein: ASSTGPEQF
V gene: TRBV11-2; D gene: TRBD1; J gene: TRBJ1-4; CDR3 protein: ASSSTGVWIEKLF
V gene: TRBV7-9; D gene: NA; J gene: TRBJ1-1; CDR3 protein: ASSSGTGNTEAF
V gene: TRBV20-1; D gene: TRBD2; J gene: TRBJ2-1; CDR3 protein: SAGTSGMYNEQF
V gene: TRBV20-1; D gene: NA; J gene: TRBJ2-5; CDR3 protein: SARTPLAGRETQY
V gene: TRBV13; D gene: NA; J gene: TRBJ2-1; CDR3 protein: ASSSLVVGEQF
V gene: TRBV10-3; D gene: TRBD2; J gene: TRBJ2-1; CDR3 protein: AIRGRTSGSVNEQF
V gene: TRBV7-9; D gene: TRBD1; J gene: TRBJ2-1; CDR3 protein: ASSPPGQGRYNEQF
V gene: TRBV27; D gene: NA; J gene: TRBJ2-7; CDR3 protein: ASSPPGGLVYEQY
V gene: TRBV12-3/TRBV12-4; D gene: NA; J gene: TRBJ2-7; CDR3 protein: ASSLSGTGGVYFSGSHLLDEQY
V gene: TRBV18; D gene: TRBD1; J gene: TRBJ2-7; CDR3 protein: ASSSGQVAYEQY
V gene: TRBV12-3/TRBV12-4; D gene: NA; J gene: TRBJ2-3; CDR3 protein: ASSPDSYTQY
V gene: TRBV3-1; D gene: TRBD1; J gene: TRBJ1-4; CDR3 protein: ASSQGEQGGQLF
V gene: TRBV18; D gene: TRBD1; J gene: TRBJ2-5; CDR3 protein: ASSRDRTTQETQY
V gene: TRBV28; D gene: TRBD1; J gene: TRBJ2-7; CDR3 protein: ASSTGTDSYEQY
V gene: TRBV7-2; D gene: TRBD1; J gene: TRBJ2-7; CDR3 protein: ASSRGQGVYYEQY
V gene: TRBV12-3/TRBV12-4; D gene: NA; J gene: TRBJ2-7; CDR3 protein: ASSFMAGPYEQY
V gene: TRBV11-1; D gene: NA; J gene: TRBJ2-5; CDR3 protein: ASSPPGGEETQY
V gene: TRBV6-1; D gene: NA; J gene: TRBJ2-5; CDR3 protein: ASTNQGRVGETQY
V gene: TRBV7-3; D gene: TRBD2; J gene: TRBJ2-3; CDR3 protein: ASSSHSGSGADTQY
V gene: TRBV20-1; D gene: NA; J gene: TRBJ2-6; CDR3 protein: SVPGGANVLT
V gene: TRBV13; D gene: TRBD2; J gene: TRBJ2-1; CDR3 protein: APPSPRDQRDRPSYNEQF
V gene: TRBV20-1; D gene: NA; J gene: TRBJ2-7; CDR3 protein: SAGAWGGAYEQY
V gene: TRBV20-1; D gene: NA; J gene: TRBJ2-7; CDR3 protein: SARDGSVYEQY
V gene: TRBV5-5; D gene: NA; J gene: TRBJ2-7; CDR3 protein: ASSLGAETYEQY
V gene: TRBV9; D gene: TRBD2; J gene: TRBJ2-3; CDR3 protein: ASSAPLAGENTDTQY
V gene: TRBV5-4; D gene: NA; J gene: TRBJ2-1; CDR3 protein: ASSSEGGSYNEQF
V gene: TRBV10-2; D gene: TRBD1; J gene: TRBJ1-6; CDR3 protein: ASSDSGPGTGGIGRLGDSPLH
V gene: TRBV3-1; D gene: NA; J gene: TRBJ2-4; CDR3 protein: ASSQDFQGWNIQY
V gene: TRBV5-1; D gene: NA; J gene: TRBJ1-1; CDR3 protein: ASSLASQGSEAF
V gene: TRBV7-3; D gene: TRBD1; J gene: TRBJ2-3; CDR3 protein: ASSAGQGATDTQY
V gene: TRBV27; D gene: TRBD2; J gene: TRBJ2-1; CDR3 protein: ASTPVGPGGLHNEQF
V gene: TRBV5-4; D gene: NA; J gene: TRBJ2-1; CDR3 protein: ASSASSATYNEQF
V gene: TRBV28; D gene: TRBD1; J gene: TRBJ2-7; CDR3 protein: ASSSPAGTGGYEQY
V gene: TRBV29-1; D gene: TRBD2; J gene: TRBJ2-3; CDR3 protein: SVGERLAGVMDTQY
V gene: TRBV27; D gene: TRBD2; J gene: TRBJ2-1; CDR3 protein: ASSSGPAPTSGRENEQF
V gene: TRBV4-1; D gene: NA; J gene: TRBJ1-4; CDR3 protein: ASSQDSRPGGKLF
V gene: TRBV5-1; D gene: NA; J gene: TRBJ1-5; CDR3 protein: ASSLVGGSQPQH
V gene: TRBV10-3; D gene: NA; J gene: TRBJ1-5; CDR3 protein: ASSFAGNSNQPQH
V gene: TRBV12-3/TRBV12-4; D gene: NA; J gene: TRBJ2-2; CDR3 protein: ASSLGTRNTGELF
V gene: TRBV6-1; D gene: TRBD1; J gene: TRBJ1-2; CDR3 protein: ASNDPDRDYGYT
V gene: TRBV10-3; D gene: NA; J gene: TRBJ2-5; CDR3 protein: AISVTKETQY
V gene: TRBV7-9; D gene: NA; J gene: TRBJ1-2; CDR3 protein: ASSLASGAHGYT
V gene: TRBV12-3/TRBV12-4; D gene: TRBD1; J gene: TRBJ2-5; CDR3 protein: ASSPLRDREGETQY
V gene: TRBV11-1; D gene: NA; J gene: TRBJ2-7; CDR3 protein: ASSLGGLYEQY
V gene: TRBV27; D gene: TRBD1; J gene: TRBJ1-2; CDR3 protein: ASSWGQSARGYT
V gene: TRBV2; D gene: TRBD2; J gene: TRBJ2-7; CDR3 protein: ASSTSGEQY